Each of the 32 T cell receptor beta chains below was sequenced from the same sample in a study of T-cell memory formation after mild COVID-19. Via MiXCR, TCRdb re-called the 5' RACE reads, giving one row per CDR3 protein. The sample holds a few hundred thousand distinct CDR3 sequences, roughly an eighth seen once. Material for sequencing was PBMCs or a T cell subset sorted from them (not recorded which). Receptor source: a man between 18 and 35 years old who had mild COVID-19 (a few samples of this study predate the infection). Cell type and time point are not known.

This clonotype was seen ten or more times. The chain recombines TRBV6-5 with TRBJ2-1; 8 bases are shared with TRBD2. The CDR3 length is 15 residues. Trimming cost V 5 bases and J 4 bases; bases outside gene matches: 7. CDR1 and CDR2 from the germline V gene are MNHEY and SVGAGI. CDR3 DNA sequence: TGTGCCAGCAGTCGCACTAGCGGCCCGTACAATGAGCAGTTCTTC. It translates to CASSRTSGPYNEQFF.

The rearrangement links TRBV11-2 to TRBJ1-1; D not resolved. The CDR3 sequence is 13 residues long. V lost 3 bases and J lost 7, with 12 bases in between. The germline CDR1 and CDR2 sequences are SGHAT and FQNNGV. CDR3 sequence: CASSFAVVGEAFF. CDR3 DNA sequence: TGTGCCAGCAGCTTTGCGGTCGTGGGTGAAGCTTTCTTT.

This clonotype was picked up a small number of times. The chain recombines TRBV7-9 with TRBJ1-2, with D possibly being TRBD1 (6 bases). With 5 bases removed from V and 0 bases from J, the gap between germline ends came to 16 bases. The CDR3 consists of 16 residues. Germline-derived CDR1 and CDR2 are SEHNR and FQNEAQ (reference sequence). This CDR3 is CASSRAVRQANYGYTF. CDR3 bases: TGTGCCAGCAGCCGCGCGGTGAGACAGGCTAACTATGGCTACACCTTC.

The chain recombines TRBV5-1 with TRBJ2-6; TRBD2 is a possible D gene (6 bases). CDR3 length: 17 amino acids. Trimming cost V 0 bases and J 4 bases, with 14 bases left between them. Germline lookup yields CDR1 SGHRS and CDR2 YFSETQ. CDR3 DNA: TGCGCCAGCAGCTTGGGGCTGGGCGGGGCCGGGGCCAACGTCCTGACTTTC. Translated: CASSLGLGGAGANVLTF.

The genes are TRBV6-6 and TRBJ2-7; D gene uncertain. In germline, CDR1 is MNHNY, CDR2 SVGAGI (reference sequence). Trimming pared 6 bases from V and 4 bases from J, leaving 10 bases between. The CDR3 is 12 residues long. CDR3 sequence reads: CASSPQSYEQYV. DNA for the CDR3: TGTGCCAGCAGCCCTCAGTCTTACGAGCAGTACGTC.

The rearrangement joins TRBV6-2 or TRBV6-3 to TRBJ2-3; 8 nucleotides agree with TRBD2. V trimming: 2 bases; J trimming: 0 bases; junction bases outside the gene matches: 1. CDR3 length equals 15 residues. Germline loops: CDR1 MNHEY, CDR2 SVGEGT. The CDR3 region has the DNA TGTGCCAGCAGTTACGGCGGGGGGAGCACAGATACGCAGTATTTT. Protein product: CASSYGGGSTDTQYF.

The J gene is TRBJ2-1, the V gene TRBV15; D is undetermined. Trimming shortened V by 0 bases and J by 8 bases, and 8 bases separated the two germline ends. The CDR3 is 13 residues long. Germline CDR1 is LNHNV and CDR2 is YYDKDF (reference sequence). CDR3 sequence reads: CATSRDLVDEQFF. The CDR3 DNA follows: TGTGCCACCAGCAGAGATCTAGTCGATGAGCAGTTCTTC. Complete variable domain (other parts from reference TRBV15 and TRBJ2-1): DAMVIQNPRYQVTQFGKPVTLSCSQTLNHNVMYWYQQKSSQAPKLLFHYYDKDFNNEADTPDNFQSRRPNTSFCFLDIRSPGLGDTAMYLCATSRDLVDEQFFGPGTRLTVL.

The chain employs TRBV20-1 and TRBJ2-7; D might be TRBD1 (5 bases). From germline, CDR1 is DFQATT and CDR2 SNEGSKA (reference sequence). Trimming shortened V by 1 base and J by 2 bases, and 12 bases separated the two germline ends. The CDR3 loop spans 14 amino acids. CDR3 region: CSARGTQGAYEQYF. CDR3 bases: TGCAGTGCTAGAGGGACCCAAGGGGCCTACGAGCAGTACTTC.

This clonotype appeared a few times. The rearrangement joins TRBV6-5 to TRBJ1-1; D is undetermined. Trimming stripped 10 bases from V and 3 bases from J, with 15 bases between. There are 13 residues in the CDR3. Germline V gene lookup returns CDR1 MNHEY and CDR2 SVGAGI. CDR3 protein: CATTPRKDTEAFF. As DNA, the CDR3 is TGTGCCACCACGCCCCGAAAGGACACTGAAGCTTTCTTT.

This clonotype was picked up many times. V and J are TRBV6-2 or TRBV6-3 and TRBJ2-1; maybe TRBD1 (5 bases). Germline V CDR1 and CDR2: MNHEY, SVGEGT. The CDR3 contains 12 residues. The ends were cut back, 2 bases at V and 10 bases at J, with 9 bases in the middle. The CDR3 region has the DNA TGTGCCAGCAGTTACCTCGCAGGGGAGCAGTTCTTC. It specifies CASSYLAGEQFF.

This clonotype was detected ten times or more. Relative to the germline gene, one junction end is altered; a read error may explain this. The V and J genes are TRBV7-2 and TRBJ2-3; D is perhaps TRBD1 (6 bases). The CDR3 is 13 residues long. Germline lookup yields CDR1 SGHTA and CDR2 FQGNSA. CDR3 in amino acids: CASSLQGADTQYF. DNA for the CDR3: TGCGCCAGCAGTCTACAGGGCGCAGATACGCAGTATTTT.

In its sample, this clonotype was seen once. The gene calls are TRBV18 and TRBJ2-7; 11 bases are shared with TRBD1. The ends lost 0 bases at V and 5 bases at J; junction bases unmatched: 9. The CDR3 runs 17 residues. The germline gives CDR1 KGHSH, CDR2 LQKENI. In nucleotides, the CDR3 is TGTGCCAGCTCACCACCGTTCGCCGGACAGGGGGCTCACGAGCAGTACTTC. This encodes CASSPPFAGQGAHEQYF.

This clonotype was recorded many times. The chain recombines TRBV5-6 with TRBJ2-4; D may be TRBD2 (6 bases). The V end lost 3 bases, the J end lost 0 bases, and 16 bases lay between the germline ends. Germline lookup yields CDR1 SGHDT and CDR2 YYEEEE. This CDR3 region has 17 residues. The CDR3 DNA reads as TGTGCCAGCAGCTCCGGGGAGGTTGACGTAGCCAAAAACATTCAGTACTTC. Amino acid sequence: CASSSGEVDVAKNIQYF.

This clonotype was counted ten times or more. V and J are TRBV28 and TRBJ2-5; 10 nucleotides line up with TRBD2. Germline V gives CDR1 MDHEN, CDR2 SYDVKM. Trimming at V came to 6 bases and at J to 1 base, leaving 5 bases not matched to a gene. This CDR3 comprises 15 residues. The CDR3 DNA is TGTGCCAGCAGCCCTAGCGGGGGACCCCAAGAGACCCAGTACTTC. Encoded protein: CASSPSGGPQETQYF.

The rearrangement joins TRBV28 to TRBJ2-3; 15 bases are a match to TRBD2. The CDR3 sequence is 17 residues long. Looked up from germline, CDR1 is MDHEN and CDR2 is SYDVKM. The junction had 5 bases not matched to a gene; V was cut back by 3 bases and J by 4 bases. The CDR3 loop reads CASSLGLAGGESDTQYF. The DNA for the CDR3 is TGTGCCAGCAGTTTGGGACTAGCGGGGGGTGAGTCAGATACGCAGTATTTT.

This clonotype occurred many times. The chain has TRBV18 and TRBJ1-6; no clear D gene. The V and J ends lost 2 bases and 9 bases respectively, with 14 bases between them. Germline lookup yields CDR1 KGHSH and CDR2 LQKENI. The CDR3 is made up of 15 amino acids. The CDR3 region has the DNA TGTGCCAGCTCACCATCGCTCAACACGGGTTCACCCCTCCACTTT. Translating gives CASSPSLNTGSPLHF. Filled out from reference TRBV18 and TRBJ1-6, the complete variable domain reads NAGVMQNPRHLVRRRGQEARLRCSPMKGHSHVYWYRQLPEEGLKFMVYLQKENIIDESGMPKERFSAEFPKEGPSILRIQQVVRGDSAAYFCASSPSLNTGSPLHFGNGTRLTVT.

This clonotype turned up a few times. This chain connects TRBV27 to TRBJ1-1, with D perhaps TRBD1 (5 bases). Trimming left V 2 bases short and J 10 bases short, with 11 bases between. Germline V gene lookup returns CDR1 MNHEY and CDR2 SMNVEV (reference sequence). The CDR3 extends over 12 amino acids. CDR3 in amino acids: CASSLPGRGAFF. CDR3 nucleotide sequence: TGTGCCAGCAGTTTACCAGGGCGGGGAGCTTTCTTT.

This clonotype was recorded a few times. V is TRBV19 and J is TRBJ1-1; weak D call: TRBD1 (5 bases). This CDR3 has 15 amino acids. V lost 6 bases and J 3 bases, leaving 17 bases between the germline ends. Germline V CDR1 and CDR2: LNHDA, SQIVND (reference sequence). CDR3 sequence: CASRPNRGRDTEAFF. The CDR3 DNA follows: TGTGCCAGTAGGCCGAACCGGGGGAGGGACACTGAAGCTTTCTTT.

This clonotype was seen a few times. This chain links TRBV6-5 with TRBJ2-7, with TRBD1 matching 8 bases. Germline V gene sequence: CDR1 MNHEY, CDR2 SVGAGI. V shed 0 bases and J 2 bases; nucleotides not matched to a gene: 3. This CDR3 has 15 amino acids. The CDR3 reads CASSYSEQGAYEQYF. The CDR3 coding sequence is TGTGCCAGCAGTTACTCGGAACAGGGGGCCTACGAGCAGTACTTC.

The chain uses TRBV4-1 and TRBJ2-3; 11 positions match TRBD2. V shed 6 bases, J shed 4 bases, and the junction held 9 bases outside the gene matches. CDR3 length: 16 residues. Germline lookup yields CDR1 MGHRA and CDR2 YSYEKL. CDR3 DNA: TGCGCCAGCAGGATTAGACTAGCGGGGTTTTCAGATACGCAGTATTTT. This sequence encodes CASRIRLAGFSDTQYF.

V and J are TRBV7-2 and TRBJ1-2, with a weak D call TRBD1 (6 bases). This CDR3 contains 14 residues. Germline CDR1 SGHTA, CDR2 FQGNSA. V was cut by 5 bases and J by 1 base, with 11 bases left in between. DNA of the CDR3: TGTGCCAGCAGCCGGGGACACCTTAACTATGGCTACACCTTC. As protein: CASSRGHLNYGYTF.

A few counts support this clonotype. The V gene is TRBV18, the J gene TRBJ2-7; D unclear. The CDR3 has 14 residues. V was cut by 0 bases and J by 3 bases, with 9 bases left in between. Germline assignment: CDR1 KGHSH and CDR2 LQKENI. In DNA, the CDR3 is TGTGCCAGCTCACCACCCGGCCAAAACTACGAGCAGTACTTC. As protein: CASSPPGQNYEQYF.

A few counts support this clonotype. The chain links TRBV6-2 or TRBV6-3 to TRBJ2-5; possibly TRBD1 for D (5 bases). Trimming left V 6 bases short and J 1 base short, with 12 bases between. The CDR3 covers 14 residues. Germline V gene lookup returns CDR1 MNHEY and CDR2 SVGEGT. CDR3: CASSPRVTQETQYF. The CDR3 DNA sequence: TGTGCCAGCAGCCCCAGGGTAACCCAAGAGACCCAGTACTTC.

The sample holds a few counts of this clonotype. V gene TRBV15 combines with J gene TRBJ1-2; tentative D call: TRBD1 (5 bases). This CDR3 is built from 13 residues. Trimming removed 0 bases from V and 6 bases from J, with 8 bases in between. Germline V CDR1 and CDR2: LNHNV, YYDKDF (reference sequence). The CDR3 loop is CATSRDLQDGYTF. Here the CDR3 DNA reads TGTGCCACCAGCAGAGATCTACAGGATGGCTACACCTTC.

This clonotype was counted only a few times. This sequence joins TRBV20-1 and TRBJ1-6; D is perhaps TRBD1 (5 bases). V was shortened by 2 bases and J by 7 bases, with 15 bases between the two germline ends. The CDR3 covers 15 residues. Germline V gene data show CDR1 as DFQATT and CDR2 as SNEGSKA (reference sequence). This CDR3 reads CSARSGTGQNSPLHF. Here the CDR3 DNA reads TGCAGTGCTAGATCAGGCACAGGACAAAATTCACCCCTCCACTTT.

This clonotype was seen more than once but under ten times. The rearrangement joins TRBV5-1 to TRBJ2-4, with a tentative D call TRBD1 (6 bases). V dropped 1 base and J dropped 0 bases, with 11 bases sitting between them. The CDR3 contains 16 residues. Germline assignment: CDR1 SGHRS and CDR2 YFSETQ. CDR3 nucleotide sequence: TGCGCCAGCAGCTTGCTCGCAGGGGCAGCCAAAAACATTCAGTACTTC. Protein: CASSLLAGAAKNIQYF.

V and J are TRBV7-9 and TRBJ2-2; D not resolved. The CDR3 totals 17 residues. V was clipped by 2 bases and J by 1 base, with 14 bases between them. CDR1 and CDR2 from the germline V gene are SEHNR and FQNEAQ (reference sequence). This chain's CDR3 is CASSLRGGDGNTGELFF. CDR3 nucleotide sequence: TGTGCCAGCAGCTTAAGAGGCGGAGATGGGAACACCGGGGAGCTGTTTTTT.

The CDR3 bases are TGCGCCAGCAGCTCCCGGAGCGGGGGGGCGGATACGCAGTATTTT. It is translated as CASSSRSGGADTQYF. This chain links TRBV5-1 with TRBJ2-3; the match to TRBD2 covers 10 bases. Germline V gene sequence: CDR1 SGHRS, CDR2 YFSETQ. The CDR3 loop spans 15 amino acids. Unmatched junction bases numbered 7, after V lost 3 bases and J lost 6 bases.

This clonotype occurred many times. The CDR3 spells CASSTKALAGLSSYNEQFF. CDR3 in DNA: TGTGCCAGCAGCACCAAGGCACTAGCGGGATTGAGCTCCTACAATGAGCAGTTCTTC. The V call is TRBV7-3, the J call TRBJ2-1; TRBD2 agrees at 10 bases. The CDR3 spans 19 residues. Per germline, CDR1 SGHTA and CDR2 FQGTGA. The ends lost 5 bases at V and 0 bases at J; junction bases unmatched: 13.

The gene calls are TRBV19 and TRBJ1-6; possibly TRBD1 for D (6 bases). The CDR3 runs to 16 residues. Germline CDR1 is LNHDA and CDR2 is SQIVND (reference sequence). Trimming took off 9 bases at V and 6 bases at J, with 21 bases between the two ends. DNA for the CDR3: TGTGCCAGCTCCACAGCCGGGGGCACTCGTAATTCACCCCTCCACTTT. Amino acid sequence: CASSTAGGTRNSPLHF.

This chain joins TRBV5-1 and TRBJ2-7; D gene unclear. Germline CDR1 reads SGHRS; CDR2 reads YFSETQ. V was clipped by 4 bases and J by 6 bases, with 17 bases between them. CDR3 length: 14 amino acids. The CDR3 DNA is TGCGCCAGCAGCCCCGGGCCGGAGCCGGGCGAGCAGTACTTC. It translates to CASSPGPEPGEQYF.

V and J are TRBV18 and TRBJ1-1; D gene unclear. This CDR3 region has 13 residues. Germline CDR1 KGHSH, CDR2 LQKENI. With 5 bases removed from V and 1 base from J, the gap between germline ends came to 8 bases. The CDR3 coding sequence is TGTGCCAGCTCAGGAGACAAGAACACTGAAGCTTTCTTT. Translation: CASSGDKNTEAFF. Variable domain in full (rest from reference TRBV18 and TRBJ1-1): NAGVMQNPRHLVRRRGQEARLRCSPMKGHSHVYWYRQLPEEGLKFMVYLQKENIIDESGMPKERFSAEFPKEGPSILRIQQVVRGDSAAYFCASSGDKNTEAFFGQGTRLTVV.